The 30 T cell receptor beta chains below come from one sample, sequenced in a study of blood T cell repertoires in COVID-19. Repertoires were generated with immunoSEQ multiplex PCR, while TCRdb's copy carries only in-frame clones and drops some. The repertoire holds 150,000 or so clones, with around four fifths as singletons. The specimen was peripheral blood. These receptors all stem from a woman of 80 years or more with acute or convalescent COVID-19.

This clone was counted once. The chain couples TRBV7-2 to TRBJ1-2; 8 bases fit TRBD1. Looked up from germline, CDR1 is SGHTA and CDR2 is FQGNSA. The CDR3 is made up of 15 amino acids. With V trimmed by 4 bases and J by 0 bases, 4 bases remained unmatched. The CDR3 spells CASSSGTGANYGYTF. DNA for the CDR3: TGTGCCAGCAGCTCCGGGACAGGAGCTAACTATGGCTACACCTTC.

This clone appeared a few times. V usage is TRBV9 and J usage is TRBJ1-1; D is undetermined. CDR3 size: 15 residues. Trimming cost V 6 bases and J 4 bases, with 19 bases left between them. The germline CDR1 and CDR2 sequences are SGDLS and YYNGEE. The CDR3 loop reads CASTPLPTGSTEAFF. CDR3 nucleotides: TGTGCCAGCACCCCTCTCCCTACGGGGAGCACTGAAGCTTTCTTT.

CDR3 in amino acids: CASRLTGGTSPLHF. The DNA of the CDR3 is TGTGCCAGCAGGTTGACAGGGGGCACGTCACCCCTCCACTTT. The chain employs TRBV3-1 (or the pseudogene TRBV3-2) and TRBJ1-6; 10 bases map to TRBD1. Germline CDR1 reads LGHDT; CDR2 reads YNNKEL (reference sequence). The V gene end was trimmed by 6 bases and the J gene end by 10 bases; junction bases not matched to a gene: 6. CDR3 length: 14 residues.

In this sample, this clone turned up once. The chain is built from TRBV5-1 and TRBJ1-1; 9 bases align to TRBD1. V was clipped by 3 bases and J by 5 bases; unmatched bases: 8. This CDR3 region has 15 residues. In germline, CDR1 is SGHRS, CDR2 YFSETQ. CDR3 DNA: TGCGCCAGCAGCTACACCGGGACAGGGACAACTGAAGCTTTCTTT. Protein: CASSYTGTGTTEAFF.

The DNA of the CDR3 is TGTGCCAGCAGCTCCCGACAGGCAAACTCCTACGAGCAGTACTTC. It codes for CASSSRQANSYEQYF. The chain recombines TRBV5-4 with TRBJ2-7, with D perhaps TRBD1 (6 bases). CDR3 length: 15 amino acids. Germline values: CDR1 SGHNT, CDR2 YYREEE (reference sequence). Trimming removed 3 bases from V and 0 bases from J, with 13 bases in between.

CDR3 coding DNA: TGTGCCACCAGCAGACAAGACGGGAGCTACAATGAGCAGTTCTTC. Translation gives CATSRQDGSYNEQFF. The J gene is TRBJ2-1, the V gene TRBV15, with TRBD2 as a possible D gene (6 bases). In germline, CDR1 is LNHNV, CDR2 YYDKDF (reference sequence). V lost 2 bases and J 3 bases, leaving 11 bases between the germline ends. CDR3 size: 15 residues.

The V call is TRBV7-6, the J call TRBJ2-3; 10 positions match TRBD2. V dropped 5 bases and J dropped 4; count of bases not matched to a gene: 9. The germline V gene has CDR1 SGHVS and CDR2 FNYEAQ. This CDR3 has 16 amino acids. For the CDR3, the DNA is TGTGCCAGCAGCGTGTGGACTAGCGGCCCCCCAGATACGCAGTATTTT. This encodes CASSVWTSGPPDTQYF.

The V gene is TRBV19, the J gene TRBJ2-2, with 8 bases lining up with TRBD1. Looked up from germline, CDR1 is LNHDA and CDR2 is SQIVND (reference sequence). The CDR3 is 15 amino acids. Trimming cost V 8 bases and J 3 bases; bases outside gene matches: 8. The CDR3 bases are TGTGCCAGTGCTCCGACAGGGGAGTACACCGGGGAGCTGTTTTTT. This codes for CASAPTGEYTGELFF.

This chain links TRBV6-2 or TRBV6-3 with TRBJ1-2; possible D gene TRBD1, 5 bases. The CDR3 consists of 13 residues. V dropped 2 bases and J dropped 3 bases, with 7 bases sitting between them. The germline V gene has CDR1 MNHEY and CDR2 SVGEGT. CDR3 sequence reads: CASSYIRDYGYTF. The CDR3 nucleotides are TGTGCCAGCAGTTACATCAGGGACTATGGCTACACCTTC.

The V and J genes are TRBV19 and TRBJ2-1, with 9 nucleotides matching TRBD2. Trimming took 3 bases from V and 4 from J; bases not matched to a gene: 7. Germline-derived CDR1 and CDR2 are LNHDA and SQIVND (reference sequence). CDR3 length: 16 residues. The CDR3 here is CASSIGGTSLYNEQFF. The CDR3 DNA follows: TGTGCCAGTAGTATCGGGGGGACTAGCTTGTACAATGAGCAGTTCTTC.

The chain uses TRBV5-1 and TRBJ1-4; 12 bases map to TRBD1. Trimming took 0 bases from V and 8 from J; bases not matched to a gene: 5. The V gene's germline CDR1 is SGHRS and CDR2 YFSETQ. The CDR3 contains 16 residues. The CDR3 bases are TGCGCCAGCAGCTTGGAGGGACAGGGGGCAGGGGAAAAACTGTTTTTT. Its translation: CASSLEGQGAGEKLFF.

The table lists this clone with many counts. CDR3 DNA: TGTGCCAGTAGTATTACTGCTCAAGAGACCCAGTACTTC. Encoded protein: CASSITAQETQYF. The chain couples TRBV19 to TRBJ2-5; no reliable D call. The germline V gene has CDR1 LNHDA and CDR2 SQIVND (reference sequence). The CDR3 totals 13 residues. V was pared by 3 bases and J by 2 bases, with 7 bases between.

The chain combines TRBV18 with TRBJ1-1, with TRBD1 matching over 8 bases. The CDR3 spans 16 residues. From germline, CDR1 is KGHSH and CDR2 LQKENI. Trimming at V came to 3 bases and at J to 1 base, leaving 7 bases not matched to a gene. The CDR3 here is CASSPVQGVRNTEAFF. CDR3 nucleotide sequence: TGTGCCAGCTCACCGGTACAGGGGGTGAGGAACACTGAAGCTTTCTTT.

The chain uses TRBV28 and TRBJ2-7; TRBD1 matches 8 bases. Trimming cost V 8 bases and J 7 bases; bases outside gene matches: 16. CDR1 MDHEN and CDR2 SYDVKM come from the germline V gene. The CDR3 covers 15 residues. The DNA of the CDR3 is TGTGCCAGCTCACCCGGACAGGGCCGAGTGTGGGAGCAGTACTTC. This translates into CASSPGQGRVWEQYF.

The chain uses TRBV4-1 and TRBJ2-7, with 7 bases matching TRBD2. Germline V gives CDR1 MGHRA, CDR2 YSYEKL. The trim removed 0 bases at V and 3 bases at J, leaving 8 bases unmatched. The CDR3 loop spans 16 amino acids. CDR3 region: CASSQDLRLAFYEQYF. The CDR3 nucleotides are TGCGCCAGCAGCCAAGATCTGCGACTAGCCTTCTACGAGCAGTACTTC.

This chain connects TRBV6-5 to TRBJ1-2; 9 bases agree with TRBD1. The V segment lost 6 bases and the J segment 4 bases; nucleotides outside the gene matches: 9. Germline V CDR1 and CDR2: MNHEY, SVGAGI. This CDR3 has 15 amino acids. CDR3 in amino acids: CASRRTGEEGYGYTF. Here the CDR3 DNA reads TGTGCCAGCAGAAGGACAGGGGAAGAAGGCTATGGCTACACCTTC.

The chain has TRBV7-8 and TRBJ1-1; maybe TRBD1 (5 bases). Germline loops: CDR1 SGHVS, CDR2 FQNEAQ. The CDR3 has 13 amino acids. The V end was cut by 5 bases, the J end by 7 bases, with 14 bases between. The CDR3 region has the DNA TGTGCCAGCAGCCGACGGGGGGTTAGTGAAGCTTTCTTT. This encodes CASSRRGVSEAFF.

The V gene is TRBV9, the J gene TRBJ2-2, with unresolved D. The germline V gene has CDR1 SGDLS and CDR2 YYNGEE. V lost 5 bases to trimming and J lost 1 base, with 12 bases between them. The CDR3 has 15 amino acids. Here the CDR3 reads CASSRFSWNTGELFF. Written as DNA, the CDR3 is TGTGCCAGCAGTAGATTTTCTTGGAACACCGGGGAGCTGTTTTTT.

This clone was counted a few times. The chain joins TRBV19 to TRBJ2-1; D is uncertain. The CDR3 sequence is 15 residues long. CDR1 LNHDA and CDR2 SQIVND come from the germline V gene (reference sequence). Trimming stripped 3 bases from V and 4 bases from J, with 13 bases between. CDR3 amino acids: CASSMNGGPYNEQFF. DNA of the CDR3: TGTGCCAGTAGTATGAATGGCGGTCCATACAATGAGCAGTTCTTC.

This clone was detected a few times. This rearrangement joins TRBV19 to TRBJ2-6; D remains unclear. The CDR3 is 17 amino acids. Trimming shortened V by 1 base and J by 0 bases, and 10 bases separated the two germline ends. Germline V gene sequence: CDR1 LNHDA, CDR2 SQIVND (reference sequence). The CDR3, as DNA: TGTGCCAGTAGTATAGGGGCGAGACACTCTGGGGCCAACGTCCTGACTTTC. Protein product: CASSIGARHSGANVLTF. Filled out from reference TRBV19 and TRBJ2-6, the complete variable domain reads DGGITQSPKYLFRKEGQNVTLSCEQNLNHDAMYWYRQDPGQGLRLIYYSQIVNDFQKGDIAEGYSVSREKKESFPLTVTSAQKNPTAFYLCASSIGARHSGANVLTFGAGSRLTVL.

CDR3 amino acids: CASSQAGQGAEQFF. DNA for the CDR3: TGTGCCAGCAGCCAGGCGGGACAGGGAGCTGAGCAGTTCTTC. This chain uses TRBV3-1 (or the pseudogene TRBV3-2) with TRBJ2-1; 9 bases line up with TRBD1. The germline V gene has CDR1 LGHDT and CDR2 YNNKEL (reference sequence). V was clipped by 3 bases and J by 9 bases; unmatched bases: 6. The CDR3 runs to 14 residues.

The V gene is TRBV18, the J gene TRBJ2-2, with TRBD1 matching over 8 bases. V lost 2 bases to trimming and J lost 7 bases; unmatched junction nucleotides: 9. The germline V gene has CDR1 KGHSH and CDR2 LQKENI. The CDR3 length is 16 residues. The CDR3 nucleotides read TGTGCCAGCTCACCAATCAATCAGGGGGCAGGCGGGGAGCTGTTTTTT. It specifies CASSPINQGAGGELFF.

V is TRBV6-1 and J is TRBJ1-5; possibly TRBD1 for D (5 bases). The germline gives CDR1 MNHNS, CDR2 SASEGT. The length of the CDR3 is 15 residues. Trimming took off 2 bases at V and 5 bases at J, with 13 bases between the two ends. DNA for the CDR3: TGTGCCAGCAGTGAACAAGTTCAGGGTTATCAGCCCCAGCATTTT. Translated: CASSEQVQGYQPQHF.

The chain employs TRBV7-9 and TRBJ1-4, with 9 bases that match TRBD1. V shed 6 bases and J 6 bases; nucleotides not matched to a gene: 8. CDR1 SEHNR and CDR2 FQNEAQ come from the germline V gene (reference sequence). The CDR3 runs 15 residues. The CDR3 sequence: CASSLAGTGHEKLFF. Written as DNA, the CDR3 is TGTGCCAGCAGTCTAGCTGGGACAGGGCATGAAAAACTGTTTTTT.

This clone was counted between two and nine times. The CDR3 sequence: CASSYSGHATEAFF. CDR3 DNA: TGTGCCAGCAGTTACTCGGGACACGCCACTGAAGCTTTCTTT. The genes are TRBV6-5 and TRBJ1-1, with D tentatively TRBD1 (6 bases). Germline lookup yields CDR1 MNHEY and CDR2 SVGAGI. The CDR3 is 14 amino acids. V was shortened by 0 bases and J by 4 bases, with 9 bases between the two germline ends.

This clone was seen a single time. This chain links TRBV6-2 or TRBV6-3 with TRBJ2-1; 9 positions agree with TRBD2. V dropped 6 bases and J dropped 0; count of bases not matched to a gene: 18. This CDR3 has 20 amino acids. Germline-derived CDR1 and CDR2 are MNHEY and SVGEGT. The CDR3 DNA follows: TGTGCCAGCAGCAGACTTAGCGGGAGTTTCGTAGGGGGCTCCTACAATGAGCAGTTCTTC. It yields the protein CASSRLSGSFVGGSYNEQFF.

This chain uses TRBV5-4 with TRBJ1-2, with D unresolved. The CDR3 extends over 13 amino acids. In germline, CDR1 is SGHNT, CDR2 YYREEE (reference sequence). V dropped 4 bases and J dropped 4 bases, with 11 bases sitting between them. As DNA, the CDR3 is TGTGCCAGCAGCCCGGGGAGGCCCTATGGCTACACCTTC. It codes for CASSPGRPYGYTF. Variable domain in full (rest from reference TRBV5-4 and TRBJ1-2): ETGVTQSPTHLIKTRGQQVTLRCSSQSGHNTVSWYQQALGQGPQFIFQYYREEENGRGNFPPRFSGLQFPNYSSELNVNALELDDSALYLCASSPGRPYGYTFGSGTRLTVV.

The rearrangement joins TRBV6-2 or TRBV6-3 to TRBJ2-1; D may be TRBD2 (6 bases). In germline, CDR1 is MNHEY, CDR2 SVGEGT. V was trimmed by 4 bases and J by 10 bases, leaving 23 bases between them. The CDR3 runs to 16 residues. The CDR3 nucleotides read TGTGCCAGCAGTTCGTCTATAGCGGCACAATATCGGGAGCAGTTCTTC. This encodes CASSSSIAAQYREQFF.

V is TRBV12-5 and J is TRBJ2-3; D is perhaps TRBD2 (6 bases). CDR1 is LGHNT and CDR2 is FRNRAP in the germline V gene. The CDR3 is made up of 15 amino acids. V was pared by 6 bases and J by 6 bases, with 19 bases between. Here the CDR3 reads CASGFGEVRRDTQYF. In DNA, the CDR3 is TGTGCTAGTGGCTTCGGGGAGGTCCGCCGGGATACGCAGTATTTT.

For the CDR3, the DNA is TGTGCCAGTAGGCCGACCCCCGGGCGGAGGAGCTCTGGGGCCAACGTCCTGACTTTC. Translated: CASRPTPGRRSSGANVLTF. The chain has TRBV19 and TRBJ2-6, with a possible D match to TRBD2 (5 bases). V lost 6 bases and J lost 0, with 21 bases in between. The CDR3 has 19 residues. CDR1 is LNHDA and CDR2 is SQIVND in the germline V gene (reference sequence).